This is a list of T cell receptor beta chains from one sample in a study of vaccination and CD4 T cells after COVID-19. These receptors have no known antigen. TCRdb called the PCR reads again in MiXCR, with one record for every CDR3 protein. Here the sample spans several thousand distinct CDR3 sequences, approximately 58% being singletons. Sequenced material: cultured CD4+ T cells from blood, taken after SARS-CoV-2 vaccination. The receptor source for this set is a human donor with COVID-19. The CDR3 runs from the conserved cysteine through the conserved F or W. The D gene is left open where the match is weak. Clone sizes are given selectively: once, few, many, or a class where the clone is expanded.

d_call	cdr3_length	v_call	clone_size	j_call	cdr3_nt	cdr3_aa
-	12	TRBV7-9	-	TRBJ1-5	TGTGCCAGCAGCTGGGGGGATCAGCCCCAGCATTTT	CASSWGDQPQHF
TRBD1	15	TRBV20-1	few	TRBJ1-4	TGCAGTGCTACACATGGGACAGGCGCTAATGAAAAACTGTTTTTT	CSATHGTGANEKLFF
-	15	TRBV20-1	few	TRBJ2-4	TGCAGTGCTAGCACGGGTAGTCTAGCCAAAAACATTCAGTACTTC	CSASTGSLAKNIQYF
-	13	TRBV6-2/TRBV6-3	few	TRBJ1-2	TGTGCCAGCAGTTACAATTCGCCTCCCGGCTACACCTTC	CASSYNSPPGYTF
TRBD2	14	TRBV6-1	few	TRBJ2-5	TGTGCCAGCAGGAAAGCGGGGGGGTTGGCGACCCAGTACTTC	CASRKAGGLATQYF
TRBD1	13	TRBV20-1	-	TRBJ1-2	TGCAGTGGTCCTCCCAGGGGGGTAGAGGGCTACACCTTC	CSGPPRGVEGYTF
TRBD1	15	TRBV6-1	few	TRBJ1-2	TGTGCCAGCAGGGGGGACAGGGGGGGCCCCTATGGCTACACCTTC	CASRGDRGGPYGYTF
-	14	TRBV10-3	-	TRBJ2-5	TGTGCCATCAATGATAGGAACAGCCAAGAGACCCAGTACTTC	CAINDRNSQETQYF
TRBD2	15	TRBV27	few	TRBJ2-1	TGTGCCAGCATCGCGAAGCGGGGGGTATACAATGAGCAGTTCTTC	CASIAKRGVYNEQFF
-	16	TRBV27	-	TRBJ2-5	TGTGCCAGCAGTCCTCAGGGGGGGTTGTACCAAGAGACCCAGTACTTC	CASSPQGGLYQETQYF
-	11	TRBV30	-	TRBJ2-7	TGTGCCTGGAGTGTCATGAGCGAGCAGTACTTC	CAWSVMSEQYF
-	13	TRBV2	-	TRBJ2-2	TGTGCCAGCAGTGAAGAGTCTCCCGGGGAGCTGTTTTTT	CASSEESPGELFF
-	14	TRBV6-5	few	TRBJ1-2	TGTGCCAGCAGTTTGTCGGCCCCCGCGCATGGCTACACCTTC	CASSLSAPAHGYTF
-	14	TRBV6-1	-	TRBJ1-1	TGTGCCAGCAGCAACAGGGTCCCGAACACTGAAGCTTTCTTT	CASSNRVPNTEAFF
-	14	TRBV6-2/TRBV6-3	large	TRBJ1-5	TGTGCCAGCAAGAGGGATTATAGCAATCAGCCCCAGCATTTT	CASKRDYSNQPQHF
TRBD1	13	TRBV30	-	TRBJ1-6	TGTGCCTGGAGCAGGACAGGGTCATTACCCCTCCACTTT	CAWSRTGSLPLHF
TRBD1	17	TRBV2	-	TRBJ2-6	TGTGCCAGCAGAAAAGGGACAGTGCCATCTGGGGCCAACGTCCTGACTTTC	CASRKGTVPSGANVLTF
TRBD1	13	TRBV2	few	TRBJ1-1	TGTGCCAGCAGTGGACAGGGGAACACTGAAGCTTTCTTT	CASSGQGNTEAFF
TRBD2	13	TRBV4-1	-	TRBJ2-3	TGCGCCAGCAGCCTCGAGGGAGGGGATACGCAGTATTTT	CASSLEGGDTQYF
-	15	TRBV7-2	-	TRBJ1-5	TGTGCCAGCACCTGGGGTGTGAGTAGCAATCAGCCCCAGCATTTT	CASTWGVSSNQPQHF
-	15	TRBV7-9	once	TRBJ1-1	TGTGCCAGCAGCTTAGCTGCAGGGTTGAACACTGAAGCTTTCTTT	CASSLAAGLNTEAFF
TRBD1	16	TRBV6-4	few	TRBJ1-5	TGTGCCAGCCATAGGGGGCAGTCCCTTAGCAATCAGCCCCAGCATTTT	CASHRGQSLSNQPQHF
TRBD1	16	TRBV5-4	-	TRBJ2-7	TGTGCCAGCAGCTCGAGAGGGAGGACAGGGGAAAACGAGCAGTACTTC	CASSSRGRTGENEQYF
TRBD1	15	TRBV11-3	-	TRBJ1-6	TGTGCCAGCAGGCGATACAGGGGGCGAAATTCACCCCTCCACTTT	CASRRYRGRNSPLHF
-	12	TRBV6-1	-	TRBJ1-2	TGTGCCAGCAGCTTTAATAACTATGGCTACACCTTC	CASSFNNYGYTF
TRBD1	15	TRBV20-1	-	TRBJ2-2	TGCAGTGCTAGAGATTCGGCGACAGGGGCCGGGGAGCTGTTTTTT	CSARDSATGAGELFF
TRBD1	14	TRBV2	-	TRBJ1-6	TGTGCCAGCCAGGCGACAGGGACCAATTCACCCCTCCACTTT	CASQATGTNSPLHF
-	11	TRBV18	-	TRBJ1-2	TGTGCCAGCTCCGACCGCTATGGCTACACCTTC	CASSDRYGYTF
-	16	TRBV19	-	TRBJ1-5	TGTGCCAGTAGTAGAGCGGGGCAGGGTAGGAATCAGCCCCAGCATTTT	CASSRAGQGRNQPQHF
TRBD1	13	TRBV2	-	TRBJ1-2	TGTGCCAGCAGTCAGGGGGTTAACTATGGCTACACCTTC	CASSQGVNYGYTF
-	15	TRBV15	-	TRBJ2-4	TGTGCCACCAGCAGCCGGACAGAGGCCAAAAACATTCAGTACTTC	CATSSRTEAKNIQYF
-	12	TRBV11-1	-	TRBJ2-7	TGTGCCAGCAGCCCCCGCCCCTACGAGCAGTACTTC	CASSPRPYEQYF
-	13	TRBV20-1	-	TRBJ1-6	TGCAGTGCTATAGGGGCGAATAATTCACCCCTCCACTTT	CSAIGANNSPLHF
-	11	TRBV20-1	once	TRBJ2-3	TGCAGTGCTAGAGATACAGATACGCAGTATTTT	CSARDTDTQYF
TRBD1	14	TRBV7-2	-	TRBJ1-6	TGTGCCAGCAGCCCGGACAGGGGATACTCACCCCTCCACTTT	CASSPDRGYSPLHF
-	13	TRBV7-2	-	TRBJ2-2	TGTGCCAGCAGCTCACAGGGAGGCGGGGAGCTGTTTTTT	CASSSQGGGELFF
TRBD1	16	TRBV20-1	-	TRBJ1-5	TGCAGTGCTAGAGATAGGGACAGGAGCTTCAATCAGCCCCAGCATTTT	CSARDRDRSFNQPQHF
-	12	TRBV28	once	TRBJ1-5	TGTGCCAGCAGCGTGGGGGCTCAGCCCCAGCATTTT	CASSVGAQPQHF
-	16	TRBV28	-	TRBJ1-5	TGTGCCAGCAGGATAGGGAGCCCAACCACTAATCAGCCCCAGCATTTT	CASRIGSPTTNQPQHF
-	13	TRBV6-1	-	TRBJ1-6	TGTGCCAGCACCCAGAATCTCAATTCACCCCTCCACTTT	CASTQNLNSPLHF
-	14	TRBV27	-	TRBJ1-6	TGTGCCAGCAGTTTCCGACAGGATAATTCACCCCTCCACTTT	CASSFRQDNSPLHF
-	14	TRBV7-9	-	TRBJ2-1	TGTGCCAGCATCGAGGGGGTTTCGGAGAATGAGCAGTTCTTC	CASIEGVSENEQFF
-	15	TRBV6-5	-	TRBJ1-6	TGTGCCAGCAGTTACTCTACCCGGTCTAATTCACCCCTCCACTTT	CASSYSTRSNSPLHF
-	14	TRBV7-3	-	TRBJ2-2	TGTGCCAGCAGCTTAAATGGTTACACCGGGGAGCTGTTTTTT	CASSLNGYTGELFF
-	15	TRBV28	-	TRBJ2-7	TGTGCCAGCAGTTGGACGGACATGGGGGGCTACGAGCAGTACTTC	CASSWTDMGGYEQYF
-	12	TRBV6-1	-	TRBJ2-1	TGTGCCAGCAGGAAAATCAACAATGAGCAGTTCTTC	CASRKINNEQFF
TRBD1	15	TRBV20-1	few	TRBJ1-5	TGCAGTGCTAGGAGGGACAGGGTGAGTGGTCAGCCCCAGCATTTT	CSARRDRVSGQPQHF
TRBD2	16	TRBV28	-	TRBJ2-3	TGTGCCAGCAGTTTATCGGGGGGGTCTAGCACAGATACGCAGTATTTT	CASSLSGGSSTDTQYF
-	12	TRBV12-3/TRBV12-4	-	TRBJ1-6	TGTGCCAGCAAGAAAAGGGGTTCACCCCTCCACTTT	CASKKRGSPLHF
-	15	TRBV7-2	-	TRBJ2-7	TGTGCCAGCAGCTTAGAATTTGCCGCCACCTACGAGCAGTACTTC	CASSLEFAATYEQYF